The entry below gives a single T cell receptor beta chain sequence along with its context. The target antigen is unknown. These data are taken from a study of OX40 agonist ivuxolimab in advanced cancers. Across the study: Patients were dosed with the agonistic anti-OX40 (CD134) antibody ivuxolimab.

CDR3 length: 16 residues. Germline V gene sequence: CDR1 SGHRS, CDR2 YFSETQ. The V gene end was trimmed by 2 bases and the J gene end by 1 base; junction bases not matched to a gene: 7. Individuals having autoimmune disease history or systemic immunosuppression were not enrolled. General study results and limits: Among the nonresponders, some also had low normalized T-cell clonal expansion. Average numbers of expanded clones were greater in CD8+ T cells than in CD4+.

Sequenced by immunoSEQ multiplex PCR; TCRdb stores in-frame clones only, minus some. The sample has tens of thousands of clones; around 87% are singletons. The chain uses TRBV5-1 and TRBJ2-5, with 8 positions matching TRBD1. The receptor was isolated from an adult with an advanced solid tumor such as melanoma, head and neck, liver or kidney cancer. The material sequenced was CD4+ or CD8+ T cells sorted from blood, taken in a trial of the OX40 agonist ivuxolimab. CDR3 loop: CASSFGQGGFQETQYF. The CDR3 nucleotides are TGCGCCAGCAGCTTCGGACAGGGTGGTTTCCAAGAGACCCAGTACTTC.